This is a list of T cell receptor beta chains from one sample in a study of identical twins. One entry per CDR3 protein, called by TCRdb with MiXCR from the 5' RACE reads. The table records some 630,000 distinct CDR3 sequences, around 7.4% of them present only once. This sample was also put to use in a study of yellow fever vaccine responses in identical twins.

The specimen was PBMCs. Receptors were obtained from a woman aged 18 to 35 in good health. CDR3s include the opening cysteine and the closing phenylalanine or tryptophan. The order of the fields is V gene, clone size, D gene, J gene, CDR3 DNA, CDR3 protein. A D gene is named only where the DNA matches it firmly. Where a row states a size, it is once, few, many or the class of an expanded clone; other rows omit it.

v_gene: TRBV12-3/TRBV12-4; abundance: few; d_gene: TRBD1; j_gene: TRBJ1-4; CDR3nt: TGTGCCAGCAGTTTTTCGGACAGGGGGCGGCGGGGTGAAAAACTGTTTTTT; CDR3aa: CASSFSDRGRRGEKLFF
v_gene: TRBV12-3/TRBV12-4; abundance: -; d_gene: TRBD2; j_gene: TRBJ2-5; CDR3nt: TGTGCCAGCAGACCAAAGACTAGCGGACCTGGGGAGACCCAGTACTTC; CDR3aa: CASRPKTSGPGETQYF
v_gene: TRBV5-1; abundance: few; d_gene: TRBD1; j_gene: TRBJ2-1; CDR3nt: TGCGCCAGCAGCTTGGCCCCGCGGACAGGGGGGAATGAGCAGTTCTTC; CDR3aa: CASSLAPRTGGNEQFF
v_gene: TRBV12-3/TRBV12-4; abundance: -; d_gene: TRBD1; j_gene: TRBJ2-3; CDR3nt: TGTGCCAGCAGGAAAACCGGGACAGGGCTGGCAGATACGCAGTATTTT; CDR3aa: CASRKTGTGLADTQYF
v_gene: TRBV10-3; abundance: -; d_gene: -; j_gene: TRBJ2-7; CDR3nt: TGTGCCATCAGTGGGGGCGGGATCGGCTACGAGCAGTACTTC; CDR3aa: CAISGGGIGYEQYF
v_gene: TRBV4-1; abundance: few; d_gene: TRBD2; j_gene: TRBJ2-1; CDR3nt: TGCGCCAGCAGCCAAACCGAGCGGGGGGGCGAAAGGAATGAGCAGTTCTTC; CDR3aa: CASSQTERGGERNEQFF
v_gene: TRBV7-9; abundance: -; d_gene: -; j_gene: TRBJ1-3; CDR3nt: TGTGCCAGCAGCGAAGCAGGGTCGGACACCATATATTTT; CDR3aa: CASSEAGSDTIYF
v_gene: TRBV7-2; abundance: -; d_gene: -; j_gene: TRBJ2-7; CDR3nt: TGTGCCAGCAGCTCGTACAACTCCTACGAGCAGTACTTC; CDR3aa: CASSSYNSYEQYF
v_gene: TRBV9; abundance: few; d_gene: -; j_gene: TRBJ1-2; CDR3nt: TGTGCCAGCTTCCGATTCGGCTACACCTTC; CDR3aa: CASFRFGYTF
v_gene: TRBV5-1; abundance: many; d_gene: -; j_gene: TRBJ1-1; CDR3nt: TGCGCCAGCAGCTTTGGGGGTAGCCTGAACACTGAAGCTTTCTTT; CDR3aa: CASSFGGSLNTEAFF
v_gene: TRBV5-1; abundance: -; d_gene: TRBD2; j_gene: TRBJ2-5; CDR3nt: TGCGCCAGCAGCTTGGCCGACAGACTAGCGGGGGGGCAAGAGACCCAGTACTTC; CDR3aa: CASSLADRLAGGQETQYF
v_gene: TRBV3-1; abundance: few; d_gene: TRBD2; j_gene: TRBJ2-2; CDR3nt: TGTGCCAGCAGCCTTCTTAGCGGGGGGGCCGGGGAGCTGTTTTTT; CDR3aa: CASSLLSGGAGELFF
v_gene: TRBV6-1; abundance: -; d_gene: -; j_gene: TRBJ2-1; CDR3nt: TGTGCCAGCAAGCTGGGCCCGAATGAGAATGAGCAGTTCTTC; CDR3aa: CASKLGPNENEQFF
v_gene: TRBV12-3/TRBV12-4; abundance: many; d_gene: -; j_gene: TRBJ2-7; CDR3nt: TGTGCCAGCAGCATCCAATCGTCGGTTTACGAGCAGTACTTC; CDR3aa: CASSIQSSVYEQYF
v_gene: TRBV28; abundance: -; d_gene: -; j_gene: TRBJ2-4; CDR3nt: TGTGCCAGCAGTTTAATCGGAAGCAAAAACATTCAGTACTTC; CDR3aa: CASSLIGSKNIQYF
v_gene: TRBV7-9; abundance: -; d_gene: -; j_gene: TRBJ2-1; CDR3nt: TGTGCCAGCAGCTTAGGGGAAGCGTTAGGGTTTGCGCAGTTCTTC; CDR3aa: CASSLGEALGFAQFF
v_gene: TRBV5-1; abundance: few; d_gene: TRBD1; j_gene: TRBJ2-2; CDR3nt: TGCGCCAGCAGCCTCTACGGGACAGGGGGCTTTGGCACCGGGGAGCTGTTTTTT; CDR3aa: CASSLYGTGGFGTGELFF
v_gene: TRBV4-1; abundance: many; d_gene: TRBD2; j_gene: TRBJ2-1; CDR3nt: TGCGCCAGCAGCCAACGGACTAGCGGGAGCGTATCCTACAATGAGCAGTTCTTC; CDR3aa: CASSQRTSGSVSYNEQFF
v_gene: TRBV29-1; abundance: -; d_gene: -; j_gene: TRBJ1-1; CDR3nt: TGCAGCGCCCTCTTAGGTCCTGAAGCTTTCTTT; CDR3aa: CSALLGPEAFF
v_gene: TRBV27; abundance: -; d_gene: TRBD2; j_gene: TRBJ2-1; CDR3nt: TGTGCCAGCAGTCAATCAGCAAGACTAGCAATCTACAATGAGCAGTTCTTC; CDR3aa: CASSQSARLAIYNEQFF
v_gene: TRBV29-1; abundance: few; d_gene: TRBD1; j_gene: TRBJ2-3; CDR3nt: TGCAGCGTGATGGGACAGGGCTTTAAAGATACGCAGTATTTT; CDR3aa: CSVMGQGFKDTQYF
v_gene: TRBV5-1; abundance: few; d_gene: TRBD2; j_gene: TRBJ2-1; CDR3nt: TGCGCCAGCAGCCTCACCTTAACTAGCGGGAAGAACAATGAGCAGTTCTTC; CDR3aa: CASSLTLTSGKNNEQFF
v_gene: TRBV27; abundance: few; d_gene: TRBD2; j_gene: TRBJ2-5; CDR3nt: TGTGCCAGCAGTGGGGGACTAGCTGACCAAGAGACCCAGTACTTC; CDR3aa: CASSGGLADQETQYF
v_gene: TRBV21-1; abundance: many; d_gene: -; j_gene: TRBJ2-1; CDR3nt: TGTGCCAGCAGCAACCCGTTATTCAATGAGCAGTTCTTC; CDR3aa: CASSNPLFNEQFF
v_gene: TRBV7-6; abundance: few; d_gene: -; j_gene: TRBJ2-7; CDR3nt: TGTGCCAGCAGCACTAACAGGGTGACCTACGAGCAGTACTTC; CDR3aa: CASSTNRVTYEQYF
v_gene: TRBV12-3/TRBV12-4; abundance: many; d_gene: -; j_gene: TRBJ1-5; CDR3nt: TGTGCCAGCAGCTCCTGGGTACAGGGAGTCGATAGCAATCAGCCCCAGCATTTT; CDR3aa: CASSSWVQGVDSNQPQHF
v_gene: TRBV5-1; abundance: many; d_gene: TRBD2; j_gene: TRBJ2-4; CDR3nt: TGCGCCAGCAGCTCGGGACTAGCGGGGGGGATCCCGCTAGCCAAAAACATTCAGTACTTC; CDR3aa: CASSSGLAGGIPLAKNIQYF
v_gene: TRBV20-1; abundance: -; d_gene: -; j_gene: TRBJ2-4; CDR3nt: TGCAGTGCAGGGGGGACAGTAGCCAAAAACATTCAGTACTTC; CDR3aa: CSAGGTVAKNIQYF
v_gene: TRBV20-1; abundance: few; d_gene: -; j_gene: TRBJ1-1; CDR3nt: TGCAGTGCTAGAGCTGGGGTTGTCTTCACTGAAGCTTTCTTT; CDR3aa: CSARAGVVFTEAFF
v_gene: TRBV2; abundance: few; d_gene: TRBD1; j_gene: TRBJ1-6; CDR3nt: TGTGCCAGCAGTGAATTGGCCGGGACAGGGTTCTCACCCCTCCACTTT; CDR3aa: CASSELAGTGFSPLHF
v_gene: TRBV12-3/TRBV12-4; abundance: many; d_gene: -; j_gene: TRBJ1-5; CDR3nt: TGTGCCAGCAGTTCCCAGATTAATCAGCCCCAGCATTTT; CDR3aa: CASSSQINQPQHF
v_gene: TRBV7-9; abundance: few; d_gene: TRBD1; j_gene: TRBJ1-5; CDR3nt: TGTGCCAGCAGCCTGACAGGGATGGATCAGCCCCAGCATTTT; CDR3aa: CASSLTGMDQPQHF
v_gene: TRBV4-1; abundance: -; d_gene: TRBD1; j_gene: TRBJ1-6; CDR3nt: TGCGCCAGCAGTCCCTCGGGACAGGTACAAGCCTCCTATAATTCACCCCTCCACTTT; CDR3aa: CASSPSGQVQASYNSPLHF
v_gene: TRBV10-3; abundance: few; d_gene: -; j_gene: TRBJ2-2; CDR3nt: TGTGCCACCAGGGGAGGGAGCAGCGGGGAGCTGTTTTTT; CDR3aa: CATRGGSSGELFF
v_gene: TRBV2; abundance: -; d_gene: -; j_gene: TRBJ2-3; CDR3nt: TGTGCCAGCAGAGCTAGGGTCCCAGATACGCAGTATTTT; CDR3aa: CASRARVPDTQYF
v_gene: TRBV7-3; abundance: few; d_gene: -; j_gene: TRBJ2-3; CDR3nt: TGTGCCAGCAGCCCCCGGGGCGGTCTGACAGATACGCAGTATTTT; CDR3aa: CASSPRGGLTDTQYF
v_gene: TRBV12-3/TRBV12-4; abundance: many; d_gene: -; j_gene: TRBJ1-1; CDR3nt: TGTGCCAGCAAAAATACAGGGTACACTGAAGCTTTCTTT; CDR3aa: CASKNTGYTEAFF
v_gene: TRBV5-1; abundance: many; d_gene: -; j_gene: TRBJ2-7; CDR3nt: TGCGCCAGCAGCTGGGACTTCTACGAGCAGTACTTC; CDR3aa: CASSWDFYEQYF
v_gene: TRBV20-1; abundance: -; d_gene: -; j_gene: TRBJ2-3; CDR3nt: TGCAGTGCTAATGGAGGTCTCCCTGACCCTTCAGATACGCAGTATTTT; CDR3aa: CSANGGLPDPSDTQYF
v_gene: TRBV3-1; abundance: -; d_gene: -; j_gene: TRBJ2-2; CDR3nt: TGTGCCAGCAGCCAAAATCCCACTAGAGCCGGGGAGCTGTTTTTT; CDR3aa: CASSQNPTRAGELFF
v_gene: TRBV20-1; abundance: many; d_gene: TRBD2; j_gene: TRBJ2-1; CDR3nt: TGCAGTGCTAGAGTGGTCCTAGCGGAAGACAATGAGCAGTTCTTC; CDR3aa: CSARVVLAEDNEQFF
v_gene: TRBV4-1; abundance: few; d_gene: -; j_gene: TRBJ2-5; CDR3nt: TGCGCCAGCAGCCAAGATCGGGGGCTCCGGGTTATGGAGACCCAGTACTTC; CDR3aa: CASSQDRGLRVMETQYF
v_gene: TRBV12-3/TRBV12-4; abundance: many; d_gene: TRBD1; j_gene: TRBJ1-2; CDR3nt: TGTGCCAGCACCCAAAGGGGGCGAAGCTATGGCTACACCTTC; CDR3aa: CASTQRGRSYGYTF
v_gene: TRBV7-9; abundance: few; d_gene: TRBD1; j_gene: TRBJ1-1; CDR3nt: TGTGCCAGCAGCTTAGTCTGGACAGGTTCGAACACTGAAGCTTTCTTT; CDR3aa: CASSLVWTGSNTEAFF
v_gene: TRBV29-1; abundance: -; d_gene: TRBD1; j_gene: TRBJ1-2; CDR3nt: TGCAGCGTTGATTTCCGGGACAGAGTCTATGGCTACACCTTC; CDR3aa: CSVDFRDRVYGYTF
v_gene: TRBV27; abundance: -; d_gene: -; j_gene: TRBJ1-2; CDR3nt: TGTGCCAGCAGTTTATCGATGACAAACTATGGCTACACCTTC; CDR3aa: CASSLSMTNYGYTF
v_gene: TRBV18; abundance: -; d_gene: -; j_gene: TRBJ1-2; CDR3nt: TGTGCCAGCTCATCCCCAGTTATTAGGGATCCTGGAATTGGCTACACCTTC; CDR3aa: CASSSPVIRDPGIGYTF
v_gene: TRBV19; abundance: few; d_gene: TRBD1; j_gene: TRBJ1-1; CDR3nt: TGTGCCAGTATTCCCACTGGGACAGTGGACACTGAAGCTTTCTTT; CDR3aa: CASIPTGTVDTEAFF
v_gene: TRBV3-1; abundance: -; d_gene: TRBD1; j_gene: TRBJ1-2; CDR3nt: TGTGCCAGCAGCCAAGAACTAATCCAGGGGGAGGAATATGGCTACACCTTC; CDR3aa: CASSQELIQGEEYGYTF
v_gene: TRBV13; abundance: -; d_gene: -; j_gene: TRBJ2-7; CDR3nt: TGTGCCAGCAGCTTAAGGGGATGGCAGGGAAAAGGCTCCTACGAGCAGTACTTC; CDR3aa: CASSLRGWQGKGSYEQYF
v_gene: TRBV5-6; abundance: -; d_gene: -; j_gene: TRBJ1-2; CDR3nt: TGTGCCAGCAGCTTAATGCTAGAAGGGGCCACGAGGGGCTACACCTTC; CDR3aa: CASSLMLEGATRGYTF
v_gene: TRBV29-1; abundance: many; d_gene: TRBD1; j_gene: TRBJ1-1; CDR3nt: TGCAGCGTTGAGGGAGGGACAGGGGGCACTGAAGCTTTCTTT; CDR3aa: CSVEGGTGGTEAFF
v_gene: TRBV4-1; abundance: many; d_gene: -; j_gene: TRBJ2-2; CDR3nt: TGCGCCAGCAGCCAATGGCAAGCGGGGAACACCGGGGAGCTGTTTTTT; CDR3aa: CASSQWQAGNTGELFF
v_gene: TRBV3-1; abundance: few; d_gene: -; j_gene: TRBJ1-5; CDR3nt: TGTGCCAGCAGCCAAGATTCCGGGGCTGGGCCCCAGCATTTT; CDR3aa: CASSQDSGAGPQHF
v_gene: TRBV12-3/TRBV12-4; abundance: few; d_gene: TRBD1; j_gene: TRBJ1-1; CDR3nt: TGTGCCAGCAGTTTCCAGACAGGGGAGGGTACTGAAGCTTTCTTT; CDR3aa: CASSFQTGEGTEAFF